Listed below are T cell receptor beta chains from one sample, sequenced in a study. In TCRdb, the 5' RACE reads were re-called with MiXCR into one record per CDR3 protein. The sample includes roughly 45,000 distinct CDR3 sequences, less than 25% seen only once; the top ten take about 4%. Sequences were obtained from Tregs sorted from blood. The receptors were sampled from a female donor with breast cancer. Both conserved end residues are part of each CDR3. A D gene is named only where the DNA matches it firmly. A clone size is listed for some rows: how often the clone was seen (once, few, many), or a class if it is expanded.

J,size,V,D,DNA,CDR3
TRBJ1-2,.,TRBV29-1,.,TGCAGCCTGGAACGGGGGGATGGCTACACCTTC,CSLERGDGYTF
TRBJ1-6,many,TRBV5-6,TRBD1,TGTGCCAGCAGCCGATTACAGGGGGCCGGTTCACCCCTCCACTTT,CASSRLQGAGSPLHF
TRBJ2-3,few,TRBV24-1,.,TGTGCCACCAGTGATCAGGGGCTTACAGATACGCAGTATTTT,CATSDQGLTDTQYF
TRBJ2-2,few,TRBV7-9,TRBD2,TGTGCCAGCAGCTCGAATCTAGCGGCGAGCACCGGGGAGCTGTTTTTT,CASSSNLAASTGELFF
TRBJ1-3,many,TRBV6-1,.,TGTGCCAGCAGCTTGGACAGCAGCTCTGGAAACACCATATATTTT,CASSLDSSSGNTIYF
TRBJ2-3,many,TRBV12-3/TRBV12-4,.,TGTGCCAGCAGTAAAGACGGCACAGATACGCAGTATTTT,CASSKDGTDTQYF
TRBJ2-7,.,TRBV9,.,TGTGCCAGCAGCGTAACCGGGACGGATACCTACGAGCAGTACTTC,CASSVTGTDTYEQYF
TRBJ2-5,many,TRBV12-3/TRBV12-4,.,TGTGCCAGCAGCCCCTGGGCCAGTCCACAAGAGACCCAGTACTTC,CASSPWASPQETQYF
TRBJ1-2,.,TRBV13,.,TGTGCCAGCAGCTTAAAGGGGCAGGAGATCTATGGCTACACCTTC,CASSLKGQEIYGYTF
TRBJ2-2,many,TRBV4-1,.,TGCGCCAGCAGCCGAGAGCGGGTACCGAGGCCCGGGGAGCTGTTTTTT,CASSRERVPRPGELFF
TRBJ2-7,.,TRBV4-1,.,TGCGCCAGCAGCCAGGGCAAGAGCTCCTACGAGCAGTACTTC,CASSQGKSSYEQYF
TRBJ1-4,few,TRBV12-3/TRBV12-4,.,TGTGCCAGCAGTTTGACAGAGAATGAAAAACTGTTTTTT,CASSLTENEKLFF
TRBJ2-2,many,TRBV12-3/TRBV12-4,TRBD2,TGTGCCAGCAGGTCGGGGGGGCACACCGGGGAGCTGTTTTTT,CASRSGGHTGELFF
TRBJ2-3,few,TRBV20-1,.,TGCAGTGCTAATCCTAGCGCGATAGTCACAGATACGCAGTATTTT,CSANPSAIVTDTQYF
TRBJ2-1,few,TRBV4-2,TRBD2,TGTGCCAGCAGCCAAGATAATAGCGGGATGGGCTCCTACAATGAGCAGTTCTTC,CASSQDNSGMGSYNEQFF
TRBJ1-4,few,TRBV7-9,.,TGTGCCAGCAGCCCGGTCGCAACCAGGGAAAAACTGTTTTTT,CASSPVATREKLFF
TRBJ2-7,many,TRBV5-1,.,TGCGCCAGCAGCCCTACCACGACAAGGTCCGACGAGCAGTACTTC,CASSPTTTRSDEQYF
TRBJ2-7,few,TRBV7-2,.,TGTGCCAGCAGTCCAACAAGGGACTCCTACGAGCAGTACTTC,CASSPTRDSYEQYF
TRBJ1-5,once,TRBV3-1,TRBD1,TGTGCCAGCAGCCAATTGGAACAGGGGGGGGACCAGCATTTT,CASSQLEQGGDQHF
TRBJ2-3,few,TRBV7-9,.,TGTGCCAGCAGCTCTCAACAGGGTCGGATGGATACGCAGTATTTT,CASSSQQGRMDTQYF
TRBJ2-7,.,TRBV5-1,.,TGCGCCAGCAGCTTGGGGCCAAGGACCTACGAGCAGTACTTC,CASSLGPRTYEQYF
TRBJ2-7,.,TRBV29-1,.,TGCAGCGCCGGACTGGGTGGCGAGCAGTACTTC,CSAGLGGEQYF
TRBJ2-3,few,TRBV12-3/TRBV12-4,.,TGTGCCAGCAGTACGCCGGGAGCTACTAGCACAGATACGCAGTATTTT,CASSTPGATSTDTQYF
TRBJ1-6,.,TRBV3-1,.,TGTGCCAGCAGCCGTCAGGGGAACTATAATTCACCCCTCCACTTT,CASSRQGNYNSPLHF
TRBJ1-4,few,TRBV12-3/TRBV12-4,.,TGTGCCAGCAGTCTAGGACGGCATGAAAAACTGTTTTTT,CASSLGRHEKLFF
TRBJ1-2,many,TRBV4-1,.,TGCGCCAGCAGTGGTCCCCAAGGAGGCTACACCTTC,CASSGPQGGYTF
TRBJ2-7,few,TRBV27,TRBD1,TGTGCCAGCAGTCAAAACCGGGACAGAGAAAAGCAGTACTTC,CASSQNRDREKQYF
TRBJ1-3,.,TRBV5-1,.,TGCGCCAGCGGCCCGGGGACCGGAGACACCATATATTTT,CASGPGTGDTIYF
TRBJ2-1,.,TRBV6-1,.,TGTGCCAGCACGCGGGACAGATTTAACAATGAGCAGTTCTTC,CASTRDRFNNEQFF